The 17 T cell receptor beta chains reported below all come from one sample, sequenced in a study of blood T cell repertoires in COVID-19. The assay was immunoSEQ multiplex PCR, and TCRdb's table has in-frame clones only and misses some. The table lists some 160,000 clones, almost 85% of them singletons. Sequences were obtained from peripheral blood. The receptor source for this set is an elderly woman with COVID-19, enrolled during active disease.

The chain joins TRBV5-1 to TRBJ2-1; tentative D call: TRBD2 (6 bases). With 4 bases removed from V and 8 bases from J, the gap between germline ends came to 16 bases. CDR1 is SGHRS and CDR2 is YFSETQ in the germline V gene. CDR3 length: 14 residues. Here the CDR3 reads CASSVQAPGDEQFF. The CDR3, as DNA: TGCGCCAGCAGCGTTCAGGCTCCGGGGGATGAGCAGTTCTTC.

The V and J genes are TRBV7-8 and TRBJ1-2; 8 positions match TRBD1. Germline loops: CDR1 SGHVS, CDR2 FQNEAQ. J gave up 4 bases and V 0 bases, and 10 bases lay outside the gene matches. CDR3 length: 17 amino acids. CDR3 residues: CASSLAYRQGAVYGYTF. The CDR3 nucleotides read TGTGCCAGCAGCTTAGCGTATAGGCAGGGGGCCGTCTATGGCTACACCTTC.

This rearrangement joins TRBV28 to TRBJ2-3; the D is unclear. Germline V gene lookup returns CDR1 MDHEN and CDR2 SYDVKM. The CDR3 runs 12 residues. Between the trimmed V and J ends, which lost 4 bases and 3 bases, there was a span of 5 bases. CDR3 region: CASSSQTDTQYF. CDR3 coding DNA: TGTGCCAGCAGTTCCCAGACAGATACGCAGTATTTT.

V usage is TRBV15 and J usage is TRBJ2-7, with D possibly TRBD1 on 6 matching bases. This CDR3 is 15 amino acids long. Germline V gene lookup returns CDR1 LNHNV and CDR2 YYDKDF (reference sequence). V gave up 6 bases and J gave up 3 bases, with 18 bases separating them. CDR3 bases: TGTGCCACCAGGGCATACCGGGACACAAACTACGAGCAGTACTTC. As protein: CATRAYRDTNYEQYF.

The chain employs TRBV3-1 (or the pseudogene TRBV3-2) and TRBJ1-1; tentatively, D is TRBD1 (5 bases). Germline CDR1 is LGHDT and CDR2 is YNNKEL (reference sequence). The V end was cut by 2 bases, the J end by 5 bases, with 12 bases between. The CDR3 runs to 14 residues. The CDR3, as DNA: TGTGCCAGCAGCCAAATCTGGGGGGGAACTGAAGCTTTCTTT. Its protein is CASSQIWGGTEAFF.

V is TRBV10-1 and J is TRBJ2-7, with 11 bases fitting TRBD2. The germline gives CDR1 WNHNN, CDR2 SYGVQD (reference sequence). This CDR3 contains 14 residues. J lost 4 bases, V lost 8 bases, and 7 bases had no gene match. DNA for the CDR3: TGCGCCAGCCGTAGCGGGGGGGCCGTATACGAGCAGTACTTC. Its protein is CASRSGGAVYEQYF.

The CDR3 loop is CASSGQITYEQYF. CDR3 nucleotide sequence: TGTGCCAGCAGTGGACAGATTACCTACGAGCAGTACTTC. The chain couples TRBV2 to TRBJ2-7; the D gene is possibly TRBD1 (5 bases). CDR3 size: 13 residues. Trimming removed 4 bases from V and 2 bases from J, with 9 bases in between. CDR1 and CDR2 (germline): SNHLY, FYNNEI.

This clone appeared once. The chain joins TRBV7-3 to TRBJ2-7; 7 positions match TRBD1. V lost 1 base, J lost 4 bases, and 4 bases stayed unmatched. The CDR3 covers 14 residues. CDR1 and CDR2 (germline): SGHTA, FQGTGA. CDR3 nucleotides: TGTGCCAGCAGCTTAATGGGACAGCCGTACGAGCAGTACTTC. Protein product: CASSLMGQPYEQYF.

This clone was counted a few times. The chain employs TRBV27 and TRBJ2-7, with a tentative D call TRBD2 (5 bases). Deletions cut 7 bases from V and 4 bases from J, with 14 bases between. CDR3 length: 13 residues. CDR1 is MNHEY, CDR2 SMNVEV, per germline (reference sequence). The CDR3 reads CASTGLGVYEQYF. Written as DNA, the CDR3 is TGTGCCAGCACCGGACTGGGAGTTTACGAGCAGTACTTC.

CDR3 sequence (DNA): TGTGCCAGTAGTATAGATCATGGACTCTATGGCTACACCTTC. This translates into CASSIDHGLYGYTF. The V and J genes are TRBV19 and TRBJ1-2, with unresolved D. V was pared by 0 bases and J by 4 bases, with 9 bases between. The CDR3 runs 14 residues. The germline V gene has CDR1 LNHDA and CDR2 SQIVND (reference sequence).

This clone appeared once. This chain links TRBV18 with TRBJ2-7, with TRBD1 matching 8 bases. This CDR3 has 14 residues. Germline values: CDR1 KGHSH, CDR2 LQKENI. The V segment lost 1 base and the J segment 5 bases; nucleotides outside the gene matches: 4. The CDR3 spells CASSPLDRAHEQYF. Here the CDR3 DNA reads TGTGCCAGCTCACCACTGGACAGGGCCCACGAGCAGTACTTC.

The rearrangement uses TRBV6-5 and TRBJ1-5, with 8 bases aligning to TRBD1. This CDR3 has 15 residues. V was clipped by 5 bases and J by 0 bases; unmatched bases: 3. Germline V gene data show CDR1 as MNHEY and CDR2 as SVGAGI. This chain's CDR3 is CASSRQGNSNQPQHF. CDR3 in DNA: TGTGCCAGCAGTCGACAGGGGAATAGCAATCAGCCCCAGCATTTT.

In its sample, this clone was seen once. The chain employs TRBV19 and TRBJ2-1; 7 bases agree with TRBD1. V gave up 6 bases and J gave up 5 bases; unmatched junction bases: 4. The CDR3 contains 13 residues. Per germline, CDR1 LNHDA and CDR2 SQIVND (reference sequence). The DNA of the CDR3 is TGTGCCAGTAGCCCGACAGGGAACAATGAGCAGTTCTTC. This codes for CASSPTGNNEQFF.

V usage is TRBV6-5 and J usage is TRBJ1-5, with 9 bases that match TRBD1. V lost 6 bases to trimming and J lost 5 bases; unmatched junction nucleotides: 5. The V gene's germline CDR1 is MNHEY and CDR2 SVGAGI. The CDR3 is made up of 14 amino acids. The CDR3 coding sequence is TGTGCCAGCAGCTGGACAGGGGCGGATCAGCCCCAGCATTTT. This sequence encodes CASSWTGADQPQHF.

The genes are TRBV18 and TRBJ1-6; D gene uncertain. Trimming took 1 base from V and 0 from J, leaving 7 bases between them. Looked up from germline, CDR1 is KGHSH and CDR2 is LQKENI. The CDR3 spans 16 residues. This CDR3 reads CASSPLPSSYNSPLHF. CDR3 sequence (DNA): TGTGCCAGCTCACCACTGCCGAGCTCCTATAATTCACCCCTCCACTTT. Supplemented by reference TRBV18 and TRBJ1-6, the full variable domain reads NAGVMQNPRHLVRRRGQEARLRCSPMKGHSHVYWYRQLPEEGLKFMVYLQKENIIDESGMPKERFSAEFPKEGPSILRIQQVVRGDSAAYFCASSPLPSSYNSPLHFGNGTRLTVT.

This clone has just one count. The CDR3 DNA reads TGTGCCATCAGTGAGTCGGCAGAAGACGAGCAGTACTTC. It is translated as CAISESAEDEQYF. The chain uses TRBV10-3 and TRBJ2-7, with D hard to call. This CDR3 spans 13 amino acids. Germline V gene lookup returns CDR1 ENHRY and CDR2 SYGVKD. V was cut by 0 bases and J by 5 bases, with 8 bases left in between.

This sequence joins TRBV29-1 and TRBJ1-5; D remains ambiguous. CDR1 and CDR2 (germline): SQVTM, ANQGSEA. V shed 2 bases and J shed 0 bases, with 8 bases lying between them. The CDR3 spans 14 residues. CDR3 loop: CSVETGISNQPQHF. DNA of the CDR3: TGCAGCGTTGAAACGGGGATTAGCAATCAGCCCCAGCATTTT.